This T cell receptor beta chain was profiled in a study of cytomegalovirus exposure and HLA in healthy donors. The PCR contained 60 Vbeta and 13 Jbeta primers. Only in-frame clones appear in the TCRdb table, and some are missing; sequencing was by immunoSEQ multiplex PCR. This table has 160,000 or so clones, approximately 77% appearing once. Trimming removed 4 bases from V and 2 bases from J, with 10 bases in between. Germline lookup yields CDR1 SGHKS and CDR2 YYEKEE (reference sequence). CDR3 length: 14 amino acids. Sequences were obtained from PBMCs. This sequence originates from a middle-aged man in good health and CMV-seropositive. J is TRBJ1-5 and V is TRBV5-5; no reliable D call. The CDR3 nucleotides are TGTGCCAGCAGCGGAGGGTGGGGCAATCAGCCCCAGCATTTT. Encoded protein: CASSGGWGNQPQHF.